A single sample is the source of the 31 T cell receptor beta chains below, sequenced in a study of blood T cells in healthy people across ages. A J-beta primer mix and a sample-barcoded 5' primer were used in a second PCR of roughly 6 to 11 cycles. TCRdb itself ran the 5' RACE reads through MiXCR, one entry per CDR3 protein. The data show approximately 850,000 distinct CDR3 sequences, 40% to 50% seen once. Material for sequencing was blood. These receptors originate from a man aged 60 to 69 in good health.

The CDR3 reads CASSQQFTGDSPYEQYF. CDR3 DNA: TGCGCCAGCAGCCAGCAATTCACGGGGGACAGCCCCTACGAGCAGTACTTC. V and J are TRBV4-1 and TRBJ2-7, with D perhaps matching TRBD1 (7 bases). V shed 3 bases and J shed 2 bases, with 20 bases lying between them. This CDR3 region has 17 residues. Germline V lookup: CDR1 MGHRA, CDR2 YSYEKL.

This clonotype has more than one count but fewer than ten. The chain has TRBV28 and TRBJ2-4; perhaps TRBD2 as D (6 bases). The germline V gene has CDR1 MDHEN and CDR2 SYDVKM. The V end lost 3 bases, the J end lost 6 bases, and 18 bases lay between the germline ends. This CDR3 region has 16 residues. Here the CDR3 reads CASSLAGRLLVNIQYF. As DNA, the CDR3 is TGTGCCAGCAGTTTGGCGGGGCGGCTTTTAGTAAACATTCAGTACTTC.

The chain recombines TRBV6-2 or TRBV6-3 with TRBJ2-7, with 11 bases fitting TRBD2. Germline assignment: CDR1 MNHEY and CDR2 SVGEGT. J gave up 7 bases and V 6 bases, and 5 bases lay outside the gene matches. The CDR3 is made up of 13 amino acids. The CDR3 loop reads CASSAGLAGEQYF. The CDR3 DNA reads TGTGCCAGCAGCGCCGGACTAGCGGGTGAGCAGTACTTC.

V gene TRBV7-2 combines with J gene TRBJ1-2, with 8 bases fitting TRBD1. The length of the CDR3 is 15 residues. V lost 5 bases and J lost 10; bases outside the gene matches: 15. Germline CDR1 reads SGHTA; CDR2 reads FQGNSA. DNA for the CDR3: TGTGCCAGCAGCGTTTGGGACAGGCTTTTGAAAGACTACACCTTC. Protein product: CASSVWDRLLKDYTF.

The rearrangement links TRBV4-3 to TRBJ1-2, with no clear D. Trimming cost V 0 bases and J 0 bases, with 8 bases left between them. The CDR3 totals 15 residues. CDR1 LGHNA and CDR2 YSLEER come from the germline V gene. CDR3 region: CASSQDRTSNYGYTF. The CDR3 DNA reads TGCGCCAGCAGCCAAGACCGTACATCTAACTATGGCTACACCTTC.

The rearrangement links TRBV20-1 to TRBJ1-2; 9 bases line up with TRBD1. The V gene end was trimmed by 6 bases and the J gene end by 1 base; junction bases not matched to a gene: 6. Germline V gives CDR1 DFQATT, CDR2 SNEGSKA (reference sequence). The CDR3 spans 14 residues. CDR3 protein: CSATDRGFNYGYTF. DNA for the CDR3: TGCAGTGCAACTGACAGGGGGTTTAACTATGGCTACACCTTC.

This rearrangement joins TRBV24-1 to TRBJ1-6, with a possible D match to TRBD1 (6 bases). Germline CDR1 is KGHDR and CDR2 is SFDVKD. With 4 bases removed from V and 4 bases from J, the gap between germline ends came to 7 bases. The CDR3 length is 14 residues. The CDR3 sequence is CATSEGQYNSPLHF. The CDR3, as DNA: TGTGCCACCAGTGAAGGACAGTATAATTCACCCCTCCACTTT.

CDR3 in DNA: TGTGCCCTTGAGGGGATTGCGATGACAGATACGCAGTATTTT. This translates into CALEGIAMTDTQYF. The V and J genes are TRBV30 and TRBJ2-3, with D perhaps TRBD1 or TRBD2 (5 bases each). V lost 8 bases and J lost 3, with 18 bases in between. Germline assignment: CDR1 GTSNPN and CDR2 SVGIG (reference sequence). The CDR3 has 14 amino acids. Full variable domain (outside the CDR3, taken from reference TRBV30 and TRBJ2-3): SQTIHQWPATLVQPVGSPLSLECTVEGTSNPNLYWYRQAAGRGLQLLFYSVGIGQISSEVPQNLSASRPQDRQFILSSKKLLLSDSGFYLCALEGIAMTDTQYFGPGTRLTVL.

The chain uses TRBV9 and TRBJ2-6, with a tentative D call TRBD1 (5 bases). V was clipped by 0 bases and J by 2 bases, with 9 bases between them. CDR3 length: 16 amino acids. Germline loops: CDR1 SGDLS, CDR2 YYNGEE. DNA for the CDR3: TGTGCCAGCAGCGTAGTCCCCAGGGCTGGGGCCAACGTCCTGACTTTC. This gives the protein CASSVVPRAGANVLTF.

The chain carries TRBV18 and TRBJ1-2, with D unresolved. Per the germline V gene, CDR1 is KGHSH and CDR2 is LQKENI. Trimming pared 2 bases from V and 8 bases from J, leaving 6 bases between. This CDR3 comprises 11 residues. CDR3 sequence reads: CASSPGLGYTF. CDR3 bases: TGTGCCAGCTCACCAGGGCTCGGCTACACCTTC. The full variable domain, rest sourced from reference TRBV18 and TRBJ1-2, is NAGVMQNPRHLVRRRGQEARLRCSPMKGHSHVYWYRQLPEEGLKFMVYLQKENIIDESGMPKERFSAEFPKEGPSILRIQQVVRGDSAAYFCASSPGLGYTFGSGTRLTVV.

This clonotype was counted a single time. This sequence joins TRBV15 and TRBJ2-3; D is undetermined. Trimming removed 4 bases from V and 2 bases from J, with 7 bases in between. The CDR3 length is 13 residues. The germline V gene has CDR1 LNHNV and CDR2 YYDKDF (reference sequence). CDR3 amino acids: CATSIGPTDTQYF. CDR3 coding DNA: TGTGCCACCAGCATCGGACCCACAGATACGCAGTATTTT.

The chain employs TRBV9 and TRBJ2-3; no definite D call. Trimming shortened V by 3 bases and J by 5 bases, and 13 bases separated the two germline ends. This CDR3 spans 14 amino acids. In germline, CDR1 is SGDLS, CDR2 YYNGEE. CDR3 nucleotide sequence: TGTGCCAGCAGCGCTACGACTGGTAAAGATACGCAGTATTTT. As protein: CASSATTGKDTQYF.

J is TRBJ2-1 and V is TRBV7-3, with D perhaps TRBD2 (5 bases). The germline CDR1 and CDR2 sequences are SGHTA and FQGTGA. The V end was cut by 5 bases, the J end by 6 bases, with 14 bases between. The CDR3 length is 14 residues. The CDR3 loop reads CASSPYGLANEQFF. The CDR3 DNA follows: TGTGCCAGCAGCCCTTACGGTCTAGCCAATGAGCAGTTCTTC.

In its sample, this clonotype was seen many times. The chain recombines TRBV20-1 with TRBJ1-2; 9 bases are a match to TRBD1. CDR3 length: 12 amino acids. CDR1 is DFQATT and CDR2 is SNEGSKA in the germline V gene (reference sequence). V lost 6 bases, J lost 2 bases, and 1 base stayed unmatched. The CDR3 DNA reads TGCAGTGCGACAGGGGGGAACTATGGCTACACCTTC. Protein product: CSATGGNYGYTF.

In this sample, this clonotype turned up many times. The chain carries TRBV4-3 and TRBJ1-5; tentative D call: TRBD1 (5 bases). The CDR3 spans 13 residues. The V gene lost 4 bases and the J gene lost 6 bases, with 10 bases spanning the gap. Germline values: CDR1 LGHNA, CDR2 YSLEER. The CDR3 loop is CASSPGPFQPQHF. The CDR3 DNA sequence: TGCGCCAGCAGCCCGGGGCCCTTTCAGCCCCAGCATTTT.

The chain joins TRBV6-5 to TRBJ2-5; D is unresolved. Germline V gene sequence: CDR1 MNHEY, CDR2 SVGAGI. The V end lost 7 bases, the J end lost 2 bases, and 14 bases lay between the germline ends. The CDR3 sequence is 14 residues long. DNA of the CDR3: TGTGCCAGCACTATTAGACTGGGACAAGAGACCCAGTACTTC. Protein sequence: CASTIRLGQETQYF.

This clonotype has ten or more counts. This chain connects TRBV2 to TRBJ2-7; the match to TRBD1 covers 7 bases. V was clipped by 5 bases and J by 5 bases; unmatched bases: 6. CDR1 is SNHLY and CDR2 is FYNNEI in the germline V gene. The CDR3 contains 13 residues. CDR3 protein: CASSQTGQDEQYF. The CDR3 DNA reads TGTGCCAGCAGTCAAACTGGACAGGACGAGCAGTACTTC.

CDR3: CASMAGSYNEQFF. Written as DNA, the CDR3 is TGTGCCAGCATGGCGGGGTCCTACAATGAGCAGTTCTTC. The V gene is TRBV12-3 or TRBV12-4, the J gene TRBJ2-1, with D tentatively TRBD2 (6 bases). CDR3 length equals 13 residues. Trimming left V 7 bases short and J 1 base short, with 8 bases between.

This clonotype came up a few times. The chain combines TRBV7-2 with TRBJ2-3; TRBD1 might be the D (6 bases). V was pared by 5 bases and J by 7 bases, with 19 bases between. This CDR3 has 15 residues. Germline CDR1 and CDR2: SGHTA and FQGNSA. CDR3 bases: TGTGCCAGCAGCCTCAGTGGGGGCCTTAGACATACGCAGTATTTT. Translating it yields CASSLSGGLRHTQYF.

The J gene is TRBJ2-1, the V gene TRBV7-2; maybe TRBD2 (6 bases). The CDR3 has 15 residues. CDR1 is SGHTA, CDR2 FQGNSA, per germline. V was clipped by 5 bases and J by 1 base, with 12 bases between them. Here the CDR3 reads CASSLGTASYNEQFF. The CDR3 DNA reads as TGTGCCAGCAGCCTCGGGACTGCTTCCTACAATGAGCAGTTCTTC. The variable domain in full, with the rest retrieved from reference TRBV7-2 and TRBJ2-1, is GAGVSQSPSNKVTEKGKDVELRCDPISGHTALYWYRQSLGQGLEFLIYFQGNSAPDKSGLPSDRFSAERTGGSVSTLTIQRTQQEDSAVYLCASSLGTASYNEQFFGPGTRLTVL.

Concerning this clonotype: A much more abundant neighbour one base away suggests this may be a read error. The chain recombines TRBV20-1 with TRBJ2-4; tentatively, D is TRBD2 (6 bases). The V end was cut by 5 bases, the J end by 6 bases, with 14 bases between. Germline V gives CDR1 DFQATT, CDR2 SNEGSKA (reference sequence). The CDR3 loop spans 13 amino acids. The DNA for the CDR3 is TGCAGTGCTCCATGGGGGGTGGGAAACATTCAGTACTTC. Amino acid sequence: CSAPWGVGNIQYF.

The V and J genes are TRBV20-1 and TRBJ2-1, with D perhaps matching TRBD2 (5 bases). The V and J ends lost 6 bases and 6 bases respectively, with 15 bases between them. CDR1 DFQATT and CDR2 SNEGSKA come from the germline V gene (reference sequence). The CDR3 totals 13 residues. In DNA form, the CDR3 reads TGCAGTGCCTCACCATCGGGGTCCAATGAGCAGTTCTTC. Residues: CSASPSGSNEQFF.

The rearrangement links TRBV3-1 to TRBJ1-6; D is possibly TRBD1 (5 bases). The CDR3 length is 15 residues. Trimming pared 5 bases from V and 10 bases from J, leaving 18 bases between. CDR1 and CDR2 from the germline V gene are LGHDT and YNNKEL (reference sequence). The CDR3 spells CASSTQVGVRSPLHF. The CDR3 DNA is TGTGCCAGCAGCACCCAGGTGGGGGTCCGCTCACCCCTCCACTTT. The whole variable domain, remainder taken from reference TRBV3-1 and TRBJ1-6, is DTAVSQTPKYLVTQMGNDKSIKCEQNLGHDTMYWYKQDSKKFLKIMFSYNNKELIINETVPNRFSPKSPDKAHLNLHINSLELGDSAVYFCASSTQVGVRSPLHFGNGTRLTVT.

This chain joins TRBV7-9 and TRBJ2-3, with D possibly being TRBD2 (6 bases). The germline CDR1 and CDR2 sequences are SEHNR and FQNEAQ (reference sequence). The CDR3 spans 16 residues. V was clipped by 4 bases and J by 0 bases, with 14 bases between them. The CDR3 bases are TGTGCCAGCAGCTCGGGAGCACTTTCTAGCACAGATACGCAGTATTTT. It is translated as CASSSGALSSTDTQYF.

This clonotype was counted between two and nine times. The chain joins TRBV20-1 to TRBJ2-3, with 8 bases matching TRBD2. Germline V gene lookup returns CDR1 DFQATT and CDR2 SNEGSKA (reference sequence). The length of the CDR3 is 14 residues. The J segment lost 2 bases and the V segment lost 6 bases, leaving 7 bases of the junction unmatched. Here the CDR3 reads CSAALAGDTDTQYF. In DNA form, the CDR3 reads TGCAGTGCCGCGCTAGCGGGTGACACAGATACGCAGTATTTT.

This clonotype was observed a few times. This sequence joins TRBV15 and TRBJ1-1; tentative D call: TRBD1 (5 bases). Germline CDR1 and CDR2: LNHNV and YYDKDF (reference sequence). The V end was cut by 6 bases, the J end by 1 base, with 12 bases between. CDR3 length: 14 amino acids. The CDR3 here is CATRNGQGNTEAFF. As DNA, the CDR3 is TGTGCCACCAGAAACGGGCAGGGGAACACTGAAGCTTTCTTT.

This sequence joins TRBV6-5 and TRBJ2-1; D uncertain. Germline-derived CDR1 and CDR2 are MNHEY and SVGAGI. This CDR3 is 12 amino acids long. V lost 10 bases and J lost 3, with 10 bases in between. The CDR3 loop reads CATKDNYNEQFF. The CDR3, as DNA: TGTGCCACCAAAGACAACTACAATGAGCAGTTCTTC.

This clonotype was seen repeatedly, ten times or more. J is TRBJ2-1 and V is TRBV29-1; 9 bases map to TRBD2. Germline V lookup: CDR1 SQVTM, CDR2 ANQGSEA. V dropped 4 bases and J dropped 4; count of bases not matched to a gene: 11. This CDR3 region has 16 residues. The CDR3 DNA sequence: TGCAGCGTTGTCCCTACAGCTAGCGGGGTTTACAATGAGCAGTTCTTC. It encodes CSVVPTASGVYNEQFF.

A note on this clonotype: Relative to the germline gene, one junction end is altered; a read error may explain this. This chain connects TRBV6-2 or TRBV6-3 to TRBJ2-5; D ambiguous. The CDR3 is 14 amino acids. The germline V gene encodes CDR1 MNHEY and CDR2 SVGEGT. Written as DNA, the CDR3 is TGTGCCGGCAGTTCCGTGGGGAACCAAGAGACCCAGTACTTC. It specifies CAGSSVGNQETQYF.

The V and J genes are TRBV20-1 and TRBJ2-7, with D possibly being TRBD1 (5 bases). This CDR3 contains 14 residues. Deletions cut 2 bases from V and 3 bases from J, with 14 bases between. The germline V gene encodes CDR1 DFQATT and CDR2 SNEGSKA (reference sequence). The CDR3 region has the DNA TGCAGTGCTAGAAGGACAAGGGTTGACTACGAGCAGTACTTC. This sequence encodes CSARRTRVDYEQYF.

This clonotype was counted between two and nine times. The CDR3 nucleotides are TGCGCCAGCAGCCAAGTGGGAACCCCCGCAGATACGCAGTATTTT. Its translation is CASSQVGTPADTQYF. The chain joins TRBV4-1 to TRBJ2-3; D call uncertain. Trimming took 1 base from V and 4 from J, leaving 12 bases between them. Germline loops: CDR1 MGHRA, CDR2 YSYEKL. The CDR3 has 15 amino acids.